The rows below give T cell receptor beta chains drawn from one sample of a study of blood T cell repertoires in COVID-19. The method was immunoSEQ multiplex PCR; TCRdb's version includes in-frame clones alone and lacks a portion of them. Among nearly 55,000 clones listed, approximately 80% were seen once. Sequenced sample: peripheral blood. The receptors stem from a human donor with active or convalescent COVID-19. The donor label of this sample is uncertain. Each CDR3 is given with its conserved first and last residue. The order of the fields is J gene, V gene, CDR3 protein.

j_gene: TRBJ2-3
v_gene: TRBV11-2
CDR3aa: CASSSRDSGKQYF

j_gene: TRBJ2-5
v_gene: TRBV5-8
CDR3aa: CASSVPWREGQGTQYF

j_gene: TRBJ1-2
v_gene: TRBV15
CDR3aa: CATSPRQGDGYTF

j_gene: TRBJ2-5
v_gene: TRBV2
CDR3aa: CASSEWDTEETQYF

j_gene: TRBJ2-2
v_gene: TRBV11-2
CDR3aa: CASSFLELGELFF

j_gene: TRBJ2-1
v_gene: TRBV28
CDR3aa: CASSSLSGRRYNEQFF

j_gene: TRBJ2-1
v_gene: TRBV19
CDR3aa: CASSMAGNFPSFF

j_gene: TRBJ2-3
v_gene: TRBV24-1
CDR3aa: CATSEPGGQSLYF

j_gene: TRBJ2-5
v_gene: TRBV27
CDR3aa: CASSIGTGGSETQYF

j_gene: TRBJ2-3
v_gene: TRBV30
CDR3aa: CAWSAGLSRSTDTQYF

j_gene: TRBJ2-7
v_gene: TRBV29-1
CDR3aa: CSVAGQGAYEQYF

j_gene: TRBJ1-3
v_gene: TRBV28
CDR3aa: CASSSVVSGNTIYF

j_gene: TRBJ1-1
v_gene: TRBV10-1
CDR3aa: CASSGTGASEAFF

j_gene: TRBJ2-5
v_gene: TRBV7-7
CDR3aa: CASSSRQAQETQYF

j_gene: TRBJ2-5
v_gene: TRBV7-2
CDR3aa: CASSLAQGAETQYF

j_gene: TRBJ2-4
v_gene: TRBV3-1/TRBV3-2
CDR3aa: CASSQVSLAGAGENIQYF

j_gene: TRBJ1-5
v_gene: TRBV29-1
CDR3aa: CSGGARGGQPQHF

j_gene: TRBJ1-6
v_gene: TRBV2
CDR3aa: CASRPGTGGVPLHF

j_gene: TRBJ2-7
v_gene: TRBV7-2
CDR3aa: CASSSTMTGGLEQYF

j_gene: TRBJ2-2
v_gene: TRBV7-3
CDR3aa: CASSPNGGRNTGELFF

j_gene: TRBJ2-7
v_gene: TRBV19
CDR3aa: CASSMGLAGDTYEQYF

j_gene: TRBJ2-1
v_gene: TRBV11-2
CDR3aa: CASSLLSEQFF

j_gene: TRBJ2-7
v_gene: TRBV10-2
CDR3aa: CASSLAGTGLYEQYF

j_gene: TRBJ2-1
v_gene: TRBV3-1/TRBV3-2
CDR3aa: CASSHVHMAGDNEQFF

j_gene: TRBJ1-5
v_gene: TRBV28
CDR3aa: CASRRGTEDQPQHF

j_gene: TRBJ1-1
v_gene: TRBV4-1
CDR3aa: CASSVSGGVAEAFF

j_gene: TRBJ1-2
v_gene: TRBV9
CDR3aa: CASSVGMQGAGYTF

j_gene: TRBJ1-3
v_gene: TRBV6-6
CDR3aa: CASSSTVKLGNTIYF

j_gene: TRBJ1-2
v_gene: TRBV28
CDR3aa: CASTVARNYGYTF

j_gene: TRBJ1-1
v_gene: TRBV3-1/TRBV3-2
CDR3aa: CASSRSGGTEAFF

j_gene: TRBJ2-7
v_gene: TRBV5-4
CDR3aa: CASSPGAGTRAYEQYF

j_gene: TRBJ2-1
v_gene: TRBV18
CDR3aa: CASSPFSGTSGRLRFNSEQFF

j_gene: TRBJ2-2
v_gene: TRBV11-2
CDR3aa: CASSLEPSAVNTGELFF